The 21 T cell receptor beta chains in this list originate from one sample, sequenced in a study of T cell responses to AZD1222 COVID-19 vaccine. The table came from immunoSEQ multiplex PCR; TCRdb's copy has only in-frame clones and leaves some out. The repertoire includes roughly 70,000 clones, more than 80% of them detected once, and about 2.4% sits in the top ten. Sequencing used peripheral blood, obtained on day 0 of AZD1222 vaccination. The origin of the receptors is an adult in good health.

This chain connects TRBV19 to TRBJ1-2, with 9 bases lining up with TRBD1. This CDR3 is 14 amino acids long. Unmatched junction bases numbered 6, after V lost 6 bases and J lost 4 bases. The germline CDR1 and CDR2 sequences are LNHDA and SQIVND (reference sequence). Here the CDR3 reads CASSRDREGYGYTF. The CDR3, as DNA: TGTGCCAGTAGCCGGGACAGGGAAGGCTATGGCTACACCTTC.

The rearrangement joins TRBV6-6 to TRBJ1-2; D is ambiguous. Per germline, CDR1 MNHNY and CDR2 SVGAGI (reference sequence). V was trimmed by 5 bases and J by 2 bases, leaving 9 bases between them. The CDR3 covers 13 residues. The CDR3 sequence is CASSKRENYGYTF. For the CDR3, the DNA is TGTGCCAGCAGTAAACGGGAAAACTATGGCTACACCTTC.

The gene calls are TRBV5-1 and TRBJ1-1, with D perhaps TRBD1 (5 bases). Germline assignment: CDR1 SGHRS and CDR2 YFSETQ. The CDR3 runs 14 residues. Trimming took 2 bases from V and 1 from J, leaving 9 bases between them. CDR3 amino acids: CASSFYGGNTEAFF. DNA for the CDR3: TGCGCCAGCAGCTTTTACGGGGGGAACACTGAAGCTTTCTTT.

The chain combines TRBV5-4 with TRBJ1-2; D is unclear. V was shortened by 1 base and J by 8 bases, with 24 bases between the two germline ends. The CDR3 extends over 17 amino acids. Germline-derived CDR1 and CDR2 are SGHNT and YYREEE (reference sequence). CDR3 DNA: TGTGCCAGCAGCTTGTACGGCGGAGCCTGGGGTGGCAGAGGCTACACCTTC. Its protein is CASSLYGGAWGGRGYTF. Combining the CDR3 with reference TRBV5-4 and TRBJ1-2 gives the whole variable domain ETGVTQSPTHLIKTRGQQVTLRCSSQSGHNTVSWYQQALGQGPQFIFQYYREEENGRGNFPPRFSGLQFPNYSSELNVNALELDDSALYLCASSLYGGAWGGRGYTFGSGTRLTVV.

V is TRBV20-1 and J is TRBJ2-1; D not resolved. This CDR3 comprises 11 residues. Germline V gene lookup returns CDR1 DFQATT and CDR2 SNEGSKA (reference sequence). With 5 bases removed from V and 8 bases from J, the gap between germline ends came to 10 bases. CDR3 amino acids: CSAEMTDEQFF. CDR3 bases: TGCAGTGCTGAGATGACGGATGAGCAGTTCTTC.

The gene calls are TRBV19 and TRBJ1-1, with a possible D match to TRBD1 (6 bases). Per germline, CDR1 LNHDA and CDR2 SQIVND (reference sequence). The V end lost 1 base, the J end lost 5 bases, and 11 bases lay between the germline ends. The length of the CDR3 is 14 residues. The CDR3, as DNA: TGTGCCAGTAGTATAGGCACAGGGAAAACTGAAGCTTTCTTT. This codes for CASSIGTGKTEAFF.

V is TRBV14 and J is TRBJ2-1; 7 bases align to TRBD2. This CDR3 comprises 14 residues. V dropped 3 bases and J dropped 9; count of bases not matched to a gene: 8. Per germline, CDR1 SGHDN and CDR2 FVKESK. The DNA for the CDR3 is TGTGCCAGCAGCCAGGTGATGGGGAGGGGTGAGCAGTTCTTC. Translated, it gives CASSQVMGRGEQFF.

The chain has TRBV6-1 and TRBJ1-3, with D tentatively TRBD1 (6 bases). Germline V gene lookup returns CDR1 MNHNS and CDR2 SASEGT. This CDR3 has 16 amino acids. V was clipped by 3 bases and J by 3 bases, with 15 bases between them. The CDR3 spells CASSDPGTLFGNTIYF. The CDR3 region has the DNA TGTGCCAGCAGTGATCCCGGGACACTTTTTGGAAACACCATATATTTT.

The chain employs TRBV27 and TRBJ2-7, with D maybe TRBD1 (5 bases). Germline V gene lookup returns CDR1 MNHEY and CDR2 SMNVEV (reference sequence). The CDR3 loop spans 14 amino acids. Trimming took off 0 bases at V and 2 bases at J, with 8 bases between the two ends. CDR3 sequence: CASSLSPGTYEQYF. DNA for the CDR3: TGTGCCAGCAGTTTATCGCCAGGGACCTACGAGCAGTACTTC.

CDR3 in amino acids: CASSHQGQGGYGYTF. The CDR3 DNA follows: TGTGCCAGCAGCCACCAGGGACAGGGTGGCTATGGCTACACCTTC. The chain is built from TRBV7-9 and TRBJ1-2; 9 nucleotides line up with TRBD1. CDR1 and CDR2 (germline): SEHNR, FQNEAQ (reference sequence). This CDR3 has 15 amino acids. V was pared by 5 bases and J by 4 bases, with 8 bases of the junction left unmatched.

V is TRBV6-5 and J is TRBJ1-1; maybe TRBD1 (6 bases). The CDR3 is made up of 13 amino acids. Trimming took off 4 bases at V and 1 base at J, with 7 bases between the two ends. The V gene's germline CDR1 is MNHEY and CDR2 SVGAGI. CDR3: CASSWTANTEAFF. CDR3 DNA: TGTGCCAGCAGTTGGACAGCGAACACTGAAGCTTTCTTT.

The genes are TRBV27 and TRBJ2-7; tentative D call: TRBD1 (6 bases). Per germline, CDR1 MNHEY and CDR2 SMNVEV (reference sequence). The CDR3 contains 14 residues. Deletions cut 3 bases from V and 3 bases from J, with 12 bases between. The CDR3 spells CASSFGGPGYEQYF. CDR3 nucleotides: TGTGCCAGCAGTTTTGGGGGCCCTGGCTACGAGCAGTACTTC.

The J gene is TRBJ1-2, the V gene TRBV6-5, with TRBD1 identical over 7 bases. CDR3 length: 13 residues. Losses at the gene ends were 2 bases for V and 8 bases for J; bases not matched to a gene: 5. Germline V gives CDR1 MNHEY, CDR2 SVGAGI. Written as DNA, the CDR3 is TGTGCCAGCAGTTACGGCAACAGGGGCGGCTACACCTTC. This translates into CASSYGNRGGYTF.

The gene calls are TRBV5-1 and TRBJ1-5; 11 bases align to TRBD1. Germline V gene lookup returns CDR1 SGHRS and CDR2 YFSETQ. Trimming at V came to 4 bases and at J to 5 bases, leaving 5 bases not matched to a gene. This CDR3 region has 15 residues. CDR3 nucleotide sequence: TGCGCCAGCAGCCCAAGGACAGGGGGCGATCAGCCCCAGCATTTT. As protein: CASSPRTGGDQPQHF.

The V gene is TRBV7-9, the J gene TRBJ2-1, with 9 nucleotides matching TRBD2. The CDR3 is 16 amino acids. V trimming: 5 bases; J trimming: 1 base; junction bases outside the gene matches: 6. CDR1 and CDR2 from the germline V gene are SEHNR and FQNEAQ (reference sequence). As DNA, the CDR3 is TGTGCCAGCAGCACAATAGCGGGAGTGTCCTACAATGAGCAGTTCTTC. Encoded protein: CASSTIAGVSYNEQFF.

The J gene is TRBJ2-1, the V gene TRBV27, with 7 bases aligning to TRBD1. Germline V gives CDR1 MNHEY, CDR2 SMNVEV (reference sequence). V was pared by 4 bases and J by 4 bases, with 7 bases of the junction left unmatched. CDR3 length: 15 residues. The CDR3 DNA is TGTGCCAGCAGTTCCGGAACAGGGGTTTACAATGAGCAGTTCTTC. It codes for CASSSGTGVYNEQFF.

This sequence joins TRBV6-2 or TRBV6-3 and TRBJ2-7; D remains unclear. The CDR3 has 12 residues. The germline gives CDR1 MNHEY, CDR2 SVGEGT. V dropped 1 base and J dropped 7 bases, with 8 bases sitting between them. This CDR3 is CASSYFSREQYF. CDR3 DNA: TGTGCCAGCAGTTACTTTTCTAGGGAGCAGTACTTC.

J is TRBJ2-5 and V is TRBV19; 8 bases fit TRBD1. Looked up from germline, CDR1 is LNHDA and CDR2 is SQIVND (reference sequence). Trimming removed 5 bases from V and 5 bases from J; junction bases left unmatched: 7. The CDR3 extends over 14 amino acids. In DNA form, the CDR3 reads TGTGCCAGTAGTTCAGACAGGGGCGGCGAGACCCAGTACTTC. It specifies CASSSDRGGETQYF.

V gene TRBV5-1 combines with J gene TRBJ2-1, with D possibly being TRBD1 (6 bases). V shed 2 bases and J shed 7 bases, with 19 bases lying between them. The V gene's germline CDR1 is SGHRS and CDR2 YFSETQ. This CDR3 is built from 16 residues. The CDR3 here is CASSFTWDTRRNEQFF. The CDR3 DNA sequence: TGCGCCAGCAGCTTTACCTGGGACACTCGTAGAAATGAGCAGTTCTTC.

The V call is TRBV11-2, the J call TRBJ2-7; TRBD1 matches at 11 bases. The CDR3 has 15 amino acids. The germline gives CDR1 SGHAT, CDR2 FQNNGV. The J segment lost 7 bases and the V segment lost 5 bases, leaving 10 bases of the junction unmatched. CDR3 nucleotides: TGTGCCAGCAGCAGAGCAGGACAGGGGGCAAATGAGCAGTACTTC. It yields the protein CASSRAGQGANEQYF.

This rearrangement joins TRBV29-1 to TRBJ2-1; D may be TRBD1 or TRBD2 (5 bases each). The CDR3 covers 14 residues. The germline V gene has CDR1 SQVTM and CDR2 ANQGSEA. V was cut by 5 bases and J by 3 bases, with 14 bases left in between. The CDR3 DNA reads as TGCAGCGTTCTCCCGGGACCCAGCTACAATGAGCAGTTCTTC. Protein: CSVLPGPSYNEQFF.